Listed here are 24 T cell receptor beta chains from one sample, sequenced in a study of cytomegalovirus exposure and HLA in healthy donors. The PCR ran on 60 Vbeta and 13 Jbeta primers. The repertoire was sequenced with immunoSEQ multiplex PCR; TCRdb's copy has only in-frame clones and lacks some. The sample has 110,000 to 150,000 clones; 65% to 80% are singletons. Sequencing used PBMCs. The receptors were gathered from a woman in her forties or fifties in good health and CMV-seropositive.

The chain joins TRBV6-5 to TRBJ1-2; the D is unclear. Germline CDR1 reads MNHEY; CDR2 reads SVGAGI. The CDR3 is 16 amino acids. V dropped 0 bases and J dropped 8 bases, with 19 bases sitting between them. CDR3 nucleotide sequence: TGTGCCAGCAGTTACTCCCCCGGCGCACAAATCGGGGGCTACACCTTC. Amino acids: CASSYSPGAQIGGYTF.

V and J are TRBV7-3 and TRBJ2-1; TRBD1 matches at 8 bases. The J segment lost 1 base and the V segment lost 5 bases, leaving 7 bases of the junction unmatched. Germline lookup yields CDR1 SGHTA and CDR2 FQGTGA. CDR3 length: 16 residues. In DNA form, the CDR3 reads TGTGCCAGCAGCAGCGGACAGGGATGGTCCTACAATGAGCAGTTCTTC. It codes for CASSSGQGWSYNEQFF.

The count of this clone is one. The rearrangement links TRBV7-2 to TRBJ2-7; possible D gene TRBD2, 5 bases. The CDR3 runs to 15 residues. Germline V CDR1 and CDR2: SGHTA, FQGNSA. V was trimmed by 6 bases and J by 7 bases, leaving 22 bases between them. The CDR3 DNA is TGTGCCAGCAGACTTGGTGGGGAGAGCGTCGGGGAGCAGTACTTC. It translates to CASRLGGESVGEQYF.

This clone has more than one count but fewer than ten. This sequence joins TRBV9 and TRBJ2-2; 7 bases fit TRBD1. The CDR3 is 17 residues long. Unmatched junction bases numbered 14, after V lost 6 bases and J lost 3 bases. Per germline, CDR1 SGDLS and CDR2 YYNGEE. CDR3 protein: CASTLTGAGGDTGELFF. DNA for the CDR3: TGTGCCAGCACCCTCACCGGGGCAGGGGGAGACACCGGGGAGCTGTTTTTT.

The chain couples TRBV5-1 to TRBJ2-5; 8 bases are a match to TRBD2. V lost 4 bases, J lost 3 bases, and 8 bases stayed unmatched. Per germline, CDR1 SGHRS and CDR2 YFSETQ. The CDR3 extends over 15 amino acids. The DNA of the CDR3 is TGCGCCAGCAGCCCGGGGACTAGTCGGGAAGAGACCCAGTACTTC. Protein product: CASSPGTSREETQYF. The whole variable domain, remainder taken from reference TRBV5-1 and TRBJ2-5, is KAGVTQTPRYLIKTRGQQVTLSCSPISGHRSVSWYQQTPGQGLQFLFEYFSETQRNKGNFPGRFSGRQFSNSRSEMNVSTLELGDSALYLCASSPGTSREETQYFGPGTRLLVL.

The chain is built from TRBV21-1 and TRBJ2-7; TRBD2, the D gene given by the table, was not confirmed from the DNA. TRBV21-1 represents a pseudogene. The CDR3 loop spans 14 amino acids. Written as DNA, the CDR3 is TGTGCCAGCAGCACCGGGACTAGCGGGGGACAAAGGTACTTC. Translating it yields CASSTGTSGGQRYF.

This chain connects TRBV5-6 to TRBJ2-7, with TRBD2 identical over 9 bases. Germline V gives CDR1 SGHDT, CDR2 YYEEEE. Losses at the gene ends were 2 bases for V and 0 bases for J; bases not matched to a gene: 12. The CDR3 covers 18 residues. CDR3 sequence: CASSFLVGLAGDSYEQYF. CDR3 sequence (DNA): TGTGCCAGCAGCTTTCTAGTAGGCTTAGCGGGGGACTCCTACGAGCAGTACTTC.

The chain links TRBV11-2 to TRBJ1-2, with D unclear. Germline CDR1 reads SGHAT; CDR2 reads FQNNGV. V was clipped by 5 bases and J by 2 bases, with 15 bases between them. There are 15 residues in the CDR3. DNA for the CDR3: TGTGCCAGCAGCCCGTATCTGATGGAGAACTATGGCTACACCTTC. It codes for CASSPYLMENYGYTF.

The J gene is TRBJ1-2, the V gene TRBV6-4, with D uncertain. The V and J ends lost 2 bases and 7 bases respectively, with 8 bases between them. This CDR3 spans 12 amino acids. Germline V gene lookup returns CDR1 MRHNA and CDR2 SNTAGT. The DNA for the CDR3 is TGTGCCAGCAGTGACCTGACGGGTGGCTACACCTTC. This translates into CASSDLTGGYTF.

The chain employs TRBV4-1 and TRBJ2-3, with 7 nucleotides matching TRBD2. Per germline, CDR1 MGHRA and CDR2 YSYEKL. This CDR3 comprises 16 residues. Losses at the gene ends were 4 bases for V and 1 base for J; bases not matched to a gene: 8. CDR3 in amino acids: CASSLGTTSGTDTQYF. The DNA for the CDR3 is TGCGCCAGCAGCCTTGGGACTACCTCAGGCACAGATACGCAGTATTTT.

This clone was observed a handful of times. The chain joins TRBV11-2 to TRBJ2-7, with a possible D match to TRBD1 (6 bases). The germline gives CDR1 SGHAT, CDR2 FQNNGV. This CDR3 is built from 15 residues. V lost 1 base, J lost 4 bases, and 14 bases lay in between. The CDR3 DNA is TGTGCCAGCAGCTTAGCAGGGGAGAGAGTTTACGAGCAGTACTTC. This translates into CASSLAGERVYEQYF.

The rearrangement joins TRBV19 to TRBJ1-1, with 7 bases identical to TRBD1. The junction had 0 bases not matched to a gene; V was cut back by 1 base and J by 1 base. The CDR3 extends over 14 amino acids. Per the germline V gene, CDR1 is LNHDA and CDR2 is SQIVND (reference sequence). Here the CDR3 reads CASSIGQGNTEAFF. The DNA of the CDR3 is TGTGCCAGTAGTATAGGACAGGGGAACACTGAAGCTTTCTTT.

This rearrangement joins TRBV4-1 to TRBJ1-2; D perhaps matches TRBD1 (6 bases). V was trimmed by 1 base and J by 2 bases, leaving 11 bases between them. The germline V gene encodes CDR1 MGHRA and CDR2 YSYEKL. CDR3 length equals 15 residues. In DNA form, the CDR3 reads TGCGCCAGCAGCCAAGGGCCGACAGGCAACTATGGCTACACCTTC. Protein sequence: CASSQGPTGNYGYTF.

This clone was seen a handful of times. The chain couples TRBV28 to TRBJ1-5, with D tentatively TRBD1 (5 bases). Trimming removed 1 base at V and 11 bases at J, with 15 bases between. The CDR3 runs to 14 residues. The germline gives CDR1 MDHEN, CDR2 SYDVKM. DNA for the CDR3: TGTGCCAGCAGTTTATCGGGACTACTTTGGGCCCAGCATTTT. Protein: CASSLSGLLWAQHF.

This rearrangement joins TRBV7-2 to TRBJ2-5; D possibly corresponds to TRBD1 (6 bases). Germline V gives CDR1 SGHTA, CDR2 FQGNSA. V was clipped by 1 base and J by 4 bases, with 10 bases between them. The CDR3 runs 14 residues. The CDR3 reads CASSLVGGRETQYF. The CDR3 nucleotides read TGTGCCAGCAGCTTAGTAGGGGGTCGAGAGACCCAGTACTTC.

The CDR3 reads CASKLAGGLKDTQYF. DNA of the CDR3: TGCGCCAGCAAGCTAGCGGGGGGTCTTAAAGATACGCAGTATTTT. The chain links TRBV5-1 to TRBJ2-3; TRBD2 matches at 11 bases. After removal of 6 bases from V and 5 bases from J, the junction contained 8 bases not matched to a gene. The length of the CDR3 is 15 residues. In germline, CDR1 is SGHRS, CDR2 YFSETQ.

This chain uses TRBV5-6 with TRBJ2-5; 9 bases line up with TRBD2. V trimming: 1 base; J trimming: 2 bases; junction bases outside the gene matches: 6. The CDR3 is 16 residues long. Germline-derived CDR1 and CDR2 are SGHDT and YYEEEE. CDR3 DNA sequence: TGTGCCAGCAGCTTGTTTCTAGCGGGAAGGCAAGAGACCCAGTACTTC. This translates into CASSLFLAGRQETQYF.

This chain's CDR3 is CAISERQPSYEQYF. DNA for the CDR3: TGTGCCATCAGTGAGCGACAGCCCTCCTACGAGCAGTACTTC. The rearrangement links TRBV10-3 to TRBJ2-7; D perhaps matches TRBD1 (5 bases). Germline CDR1 reads ENHRY; CDR2 reads SYGVKD. The CDR3 has 14 amino acids. V was pared by 2 bases and J by 0 bases, with 8 bases between.

The rearrangement uses TRBV7-9 and TRBJ2-7, with 13 bases that match TRBD2. Per germline, CDR1 SEHNR and CDR2 FQNEAQ (reference sequence). The trim removed 6 bases at V and 2 bases at J, leaving 7 bases unmatched. This CDR3 has 16 amino acids. The CDR3 reads CASSLGLAGATYEQYF. CDR3 coding DNA: TGTGCCAGCAGTCTCGGACTAGCGGGGGCCACCTACGAGCAGTACTTC.

The chain joins TRBV6-1 to TRBJ2-1; TRBD1 agrees at 10 bases. CDR3 length: 14 residues. J was trimmed by 8 bases and V by 7 bases; bases with no gene match: 8. The germline CDR1 and CDR2 sequences are MNHNS and SASEGT. CDR3 in DNA: TGTGCCAGCAACCTGGACAGGGGGAGGTATGAGCAGTTCTTC. It encodes CASNLDRGRYEQFF.

The V gene is TRBV10-3, the J gene TRBJ1-6; 8 nucleotides match TRBD1. Losses at the gene ends were 6 bases for V and 8 bases for J; bases not matched to a gene: 3. Germline V gene sequence: CDR1 ENHRY, CDR2 SYGVKD. The CDR3 sequence is 13 residues long. The CDR3 spells CAIRPDRDSPLHF. CDR3 in DNA: TGTGCCATCAGGCCGGACAGGGATTCACCCCTCCACTTT.

CDR3 nucleotides: TGTGCCAGCAGCTTGGTCAGGGCCCTCGAGCAGTACTTC. This encodes CASSLVRALEQYF. J is TRBJ2-7 and V is TRBV5-6; TRBD1 is a possible D gene (5 bases). The length of the CDR3 is 13 residues. Germline assignment: CDR1 SGHDT and CDR2 YYEEEE. V lost 0 bases, J lost 6 bases, and 10 bases lay in between.

V gene TRBV28 combines with J gene TRBJ1-1, with D perhaps matching TRBD1 (6 bases). Trimming removed 5 bases at V and 10 bases at J, with 20 bases between. Germline CDR1 and CDR2: MDHEN and SYDVKM. The CDR3 totals 14 residues. The DNA for the CDR3 is TGTGCCAGCAGTCGACAGGCAGAGGGGGGGCGAGCTTTCTTT. Its protein product is CASSRQAEGGRAFF.

Notes on this clone: The sample holds other DNA sequences that translate to the same CDR3. V gene TRBV7-2 combines with J gene TRBJ2-7; D is possibly TRBD1 (5 bases). V lost 1 base and J 3 bases, leaving 7 bases between the germline ends. This CDR3 is built from 13 residues. The V gene's germline CDR1 is SGHTA and CDR2 FQGNSA. CDR3 sequence (DNA): TGTGCCAGCAGCTTAGATAGGGGCTACGAGCAGTACTTC. This codes for CASSLDRGYEQYF.